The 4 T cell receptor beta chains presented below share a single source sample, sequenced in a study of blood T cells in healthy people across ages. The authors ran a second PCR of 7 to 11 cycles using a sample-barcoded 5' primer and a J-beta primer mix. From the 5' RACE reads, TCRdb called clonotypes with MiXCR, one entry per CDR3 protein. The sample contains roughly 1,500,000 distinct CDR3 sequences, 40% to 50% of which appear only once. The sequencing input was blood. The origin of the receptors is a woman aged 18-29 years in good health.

This CDR3 reads CSARTGYTGELFF. CDR3 sequence (DNA): TGCAGTGCTAGAACTGGATACACCGGGGAGCTGTTTTTT. The chain couples TRBV20-1 to TRBJ2-2; no reliable D call. The germline V gene has CDR1 DFQATT and CDR2 SNEGSKA (reference sequence). V was trimmed by 2 bases and J by 3 bases, leaving 7 bases between them. The length of the CDR3 is 13 residues.

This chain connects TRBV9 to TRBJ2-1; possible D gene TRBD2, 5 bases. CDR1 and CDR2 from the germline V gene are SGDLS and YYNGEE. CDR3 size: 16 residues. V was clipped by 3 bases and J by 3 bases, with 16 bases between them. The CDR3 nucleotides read TGTGCCAGCAGCGGGAGTCAGCTAGCACTCTACAATGAGCAGTTCTTC. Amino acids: CASSGSQLALYNEQFF.

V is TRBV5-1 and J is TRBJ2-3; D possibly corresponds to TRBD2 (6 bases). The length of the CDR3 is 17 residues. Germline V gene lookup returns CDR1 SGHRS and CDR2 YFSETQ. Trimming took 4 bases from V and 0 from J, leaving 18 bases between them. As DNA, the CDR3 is TGCGCCAGCAGCAGGCTAGGGACTGCCTCTAGCACAGATACGCAGTATTTT. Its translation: CASSRLGTASSTDTQYF.

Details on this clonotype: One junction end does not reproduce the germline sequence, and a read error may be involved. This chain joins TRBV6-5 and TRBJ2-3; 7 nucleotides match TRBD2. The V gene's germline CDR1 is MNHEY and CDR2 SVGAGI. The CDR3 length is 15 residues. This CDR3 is CASSYGGGDTDTRYF. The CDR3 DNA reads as TGTGCCAGCAGTTACGGCGGGGGTGACACAGATACGCGGTATTTT.